This T cell receptor beta chain is from a study of response to subunit inactivated influenza vaccine (dated 2018 in TCRdb). Some background on the complete study: To follow how T cells responded to a trivalent subunit inactivated influenza vaccine, the researchers relied on deep quantitative profiling of the T cell receptor repertoire. Paper-wide results and their limitations: According to the authors, only a limited number of new T cells may be recruited by each seasonal influenza vaccination.

Libraries came from RT-PCR. This sample was sequenced with an Illumina HiSeq 2500. Through fastp at Q25 and MiXCR, TCRdb rebuilt clones from the public reads, retaining in-frame beta chains. CDR3 protein duplicates are merged, each entry listing the most common genes and DNA. The sample table contains about 530,000 distinct CDR3 sequences; only one count was recorded for roughly 12% of them. The ten largest account for about a tenth of the sample. In its sample, this clonotype was seen a few times. No antigen is known for it. Base qualities are not at hand, and no much larger clone is one base apart. The CDR3 covers 14 residues, taking in both the cysteine and the phenylalanine. Of all the DNA, just the CDR3 is kept, 42 bases in frame from base 1. In the germline V gene (reference sequence), CDR1 corresponds to LGHDT and CDR2 to YNNKEL. V is shortened by 1 base, J by 4 bases, and the region joining them spans 7 bases.

The rearranged chain carries TRBV3-1 and TRBJ2-2; there is no confident call for the D gene. This sample comprised PBMCs from blood, obtained on the day of vaccination. The receptor was derived from a man aged 50-59 years who received an inactivated influenza vaccine. Donor details come from another sample of the same person, matched by shared clones. This receptor has the CDR3 CASSQVTVTGELFF. The bases are TGTGCCAGCAGCCAAGTAACTGTCACCGGGGAGCTGTTTTTT.